This record covers a single T cell receptor beta chain. Here immunoSEQ multiplex PCR was the method, and the copy in TCRdb shows in-frame clones only, minus some. The sample has 180,000 or so clones, roughly 86% seen once. V lost 2 bases, J lost 2 bases, and 20 bases lay in between. Germline values: CDR1 SGDLS, CDR2 YYNGEE. The CDR3 runs 18 residues. These data belong to a study of blood T cell repertoires in COVID-19. Sequencing was carried out using peripheral blood. The chain employs TRBV9 and TRBJ2-1; perhaps TRBD2 as D (5 bases). This receptor was taken from an elderly woman in a cohort sampled during active or convalescent COVID-19. CDR3 DNA sequence: TGTGCCAGCAGCGTCCTCGGGTGGTCCAGCGGTCCCTACAATGAGCAGTTCTTC. It translates to CASSVLGWSSGPYNEQFF.